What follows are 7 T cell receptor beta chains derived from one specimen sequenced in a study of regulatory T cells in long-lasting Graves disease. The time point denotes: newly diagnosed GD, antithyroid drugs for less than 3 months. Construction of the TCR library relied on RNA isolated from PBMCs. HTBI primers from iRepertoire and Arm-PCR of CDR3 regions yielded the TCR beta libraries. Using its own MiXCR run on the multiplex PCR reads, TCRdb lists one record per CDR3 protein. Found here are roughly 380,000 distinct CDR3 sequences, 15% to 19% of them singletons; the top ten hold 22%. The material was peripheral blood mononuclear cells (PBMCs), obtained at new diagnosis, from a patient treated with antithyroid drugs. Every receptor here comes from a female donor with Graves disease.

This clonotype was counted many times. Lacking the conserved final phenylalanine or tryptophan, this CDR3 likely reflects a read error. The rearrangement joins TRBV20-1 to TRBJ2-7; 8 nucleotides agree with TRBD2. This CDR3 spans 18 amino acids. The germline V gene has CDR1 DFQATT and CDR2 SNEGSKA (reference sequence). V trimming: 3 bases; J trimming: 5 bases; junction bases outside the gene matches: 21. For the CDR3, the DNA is TGCAGTGCTAGTGTCGCTTGGAGCGGGAGAGAGGATTTGGACGAGCAGTACCTC. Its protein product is CSASVAWSGREDLDEQYL.

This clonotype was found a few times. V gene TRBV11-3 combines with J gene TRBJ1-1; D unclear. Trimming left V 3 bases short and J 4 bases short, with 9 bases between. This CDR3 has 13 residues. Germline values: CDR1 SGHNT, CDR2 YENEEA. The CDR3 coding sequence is TGTGCCAGCAGCTTCTTTCCCGTCACTGAAGCTTTCTTT. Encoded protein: CASSFFPVTEAFF. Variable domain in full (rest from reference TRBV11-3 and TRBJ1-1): EAGVVQSPRYKIIEKKQPVAFWCNPISGHNTLYWYLQNLGQGPELLIRYENEEAVDDSQLPKDRFSAERLKGVDSTLKIQPAELGDSAVYLCASSFFPVTEAFFGQGTRLTVV.

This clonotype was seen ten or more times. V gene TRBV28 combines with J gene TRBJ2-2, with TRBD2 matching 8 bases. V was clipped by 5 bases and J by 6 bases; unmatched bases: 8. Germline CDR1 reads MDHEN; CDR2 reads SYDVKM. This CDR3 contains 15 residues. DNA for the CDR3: TGTGCCAGCAGTCGCGGGGGGATTGGGCCCGGGGAGCTGTTTTTT. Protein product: CASSRGGIGPGELFF.

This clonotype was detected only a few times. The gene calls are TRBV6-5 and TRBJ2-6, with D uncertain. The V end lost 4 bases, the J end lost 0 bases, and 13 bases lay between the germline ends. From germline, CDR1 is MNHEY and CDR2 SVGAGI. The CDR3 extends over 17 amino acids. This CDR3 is CASSSSGVGSGANVLTF. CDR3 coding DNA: TGTGCCAGCAGTTCGTCGGGTGTGGGCTCTGGGGCCAACGTCCTGACTTTC.

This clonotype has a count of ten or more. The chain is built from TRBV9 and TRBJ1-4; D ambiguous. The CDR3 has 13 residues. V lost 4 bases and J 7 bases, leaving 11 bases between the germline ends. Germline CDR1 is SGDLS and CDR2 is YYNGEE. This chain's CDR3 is CASSPNGVEKLFF. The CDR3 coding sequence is TGTGCCAGCAGCCCCAATGGTGTTGAAAAACTGTTTTTT.

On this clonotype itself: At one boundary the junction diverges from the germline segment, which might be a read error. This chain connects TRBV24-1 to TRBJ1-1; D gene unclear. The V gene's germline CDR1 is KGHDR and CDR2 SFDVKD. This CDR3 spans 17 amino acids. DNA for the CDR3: TGTGGCACCAGTGATTTCCTCTGGAACACCACGAACACTGAAGCTTTCTTT. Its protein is CGTSDFLWNTTNTEAFF.

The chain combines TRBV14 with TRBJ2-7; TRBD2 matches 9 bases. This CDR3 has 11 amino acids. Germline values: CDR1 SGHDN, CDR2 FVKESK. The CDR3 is CASGRRYEQYF. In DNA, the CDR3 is TGTGCAAGCGGGAGGCGCTACGAGCAGTACTTC.